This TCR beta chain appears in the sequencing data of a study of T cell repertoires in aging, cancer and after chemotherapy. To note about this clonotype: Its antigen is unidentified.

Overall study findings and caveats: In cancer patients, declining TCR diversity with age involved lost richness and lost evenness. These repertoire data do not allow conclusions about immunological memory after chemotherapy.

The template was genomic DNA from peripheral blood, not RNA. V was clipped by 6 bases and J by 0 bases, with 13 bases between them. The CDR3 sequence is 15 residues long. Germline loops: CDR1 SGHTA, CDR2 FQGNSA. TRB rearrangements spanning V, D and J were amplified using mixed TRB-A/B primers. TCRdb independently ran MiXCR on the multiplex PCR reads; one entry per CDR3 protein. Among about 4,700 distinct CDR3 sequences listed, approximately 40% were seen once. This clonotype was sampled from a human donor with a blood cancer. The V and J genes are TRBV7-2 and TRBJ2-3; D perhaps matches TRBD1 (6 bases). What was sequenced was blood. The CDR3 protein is CASRPTRGSTDTQYF. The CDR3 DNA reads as TGTGCCAGCAGACCGACCAGGGGAAGCACAGATACGCAGTATTTT.